The rows below give T cell receptor beta chains drawn from one sample of a study of blood T cell repertoires in COVID-19. Data came from immunoSEQ multiplex PCR; TCRdb stores just in-frame clones and leaves some out. The repertoire has about 370,000 clones, roughly nine tenths of them found once; the top ten carry about 1%. The sample comprised PBMCs or T cells enriched from blood (not recorded which). Every receptor here comes from a man younger than 35 who had recovered from COVID-19. The conserved cysteine and the conserved F or W are not part of the CDR3 here. Fields, in order: J gene, V gene, CDR3 protein.

>TRBJ1-2|TRBV4-2
ASSQVLRGEASNYGYT
>TRBJ2-5|TRBV5-1
ASSPRDSKKETQY
>TRBJ2-7|TRBV27
ASTPLLAGVGEQY
>TRBJ1-2|TRBV7-3
ASSRDRGEGYT
>TRBJ2-3|TRBV12-3/TRBV12-4
ASASGVTDTQY
>TRBJ2-7|TRBV15
ATSRDSEITYEQY
>TRBJ1-2|TRBV19
ASSITGGVSNYGYT
>TRBJ2-1|TRBV7-2
ASSLASGLYNEQF
>TRBJ2-7|TRBV5-6
ASSLPGYEQY
>TRBJ2-7|TRBV5-4
ASSLEPSSYEQY
>TRBJ1-4|TRBV4-1
ASSHSSRGANEKLF
>TRBJ2-2|TRBV10-3
AISEGLAGAIGELF
>TRBJ1-2|TRBV29-1
SVRDRRYGYT
>TRBJ2-2|TRBV18
ASSPIGATTGELF
>TRBJ1-1|TRBV5-1
ASSIPGTGGAEAF
>TRBJ2-2|TRBV28
ASMDSTTGELF
>TRBJ1-1|TRBV29-1
SVGDRVNTEAF
>TRBJ1-2|TRBV15
ATSRESGAGGYT
>TRBJ1-5|TRBV5-8
ASSSTGTTNQPQH
>TRBJ2-5|TRBV5-1
ASSFSSETQY
>TRBJ1-3|TRBV30
AWTDRSSGNTIY
>TRBJ2-1|TRBV7-9
ASSLEPLARGEQF
>TRBJ1-1|TRBV6-5
ASNRRGSNTEAF
>TRBJ1-2|TRBV6-5
ASRETARRDYGYT
>TRBJ2-7|TRBV14
ASSQDQRQFYEQY
>TRBJ2-3|TRBV11-3
ASTLESGTGGYRAQY
>TRBJ1-5|TRBV5-8
ASSWTLGQKGQPQH
>TRBJ1-5|TRBV6-2/TRBV6-3
ASSRSGSGNQPQH
>TRBJ1-2|TRBV18
ASSPVELANYGYT
>TRBJ2-6|TRBV5-1
ASSSGTGGAFGANVLT
>TRBJ1-1|TRBV19
ASSIDGAPRAF
>TRBJ2-7|TRBV7-9
ASSLAKGRGSYEQY
>TRBJ2-3|TRBV4-3
ASSQGTHTDTQY
>TRBJ2-3|TRBV5-1
ASSSGLAEADTQY